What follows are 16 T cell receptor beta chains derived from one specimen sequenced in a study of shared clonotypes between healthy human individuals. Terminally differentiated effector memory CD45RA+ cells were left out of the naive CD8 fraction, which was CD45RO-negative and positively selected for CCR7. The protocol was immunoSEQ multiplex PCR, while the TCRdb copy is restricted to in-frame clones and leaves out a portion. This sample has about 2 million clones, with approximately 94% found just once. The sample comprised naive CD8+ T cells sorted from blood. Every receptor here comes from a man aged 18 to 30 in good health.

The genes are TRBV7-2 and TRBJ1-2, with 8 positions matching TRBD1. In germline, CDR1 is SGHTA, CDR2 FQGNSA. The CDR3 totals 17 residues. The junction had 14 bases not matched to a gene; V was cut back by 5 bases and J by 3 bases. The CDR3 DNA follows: TGTGCCAGCAGCCCAGAGGACAGGGCCGATCCCCACTATGGCTACACCTTC. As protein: CASSPEDRADPHYGYTF.

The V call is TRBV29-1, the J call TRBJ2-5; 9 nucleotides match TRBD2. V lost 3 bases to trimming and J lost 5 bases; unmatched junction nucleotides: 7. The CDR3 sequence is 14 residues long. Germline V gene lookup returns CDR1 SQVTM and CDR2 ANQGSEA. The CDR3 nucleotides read TGCAGCGTTGAGGAGCGGGAGGTTTTGGAGACCCAGTACTTC. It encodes CSVEEREVLETQYF.

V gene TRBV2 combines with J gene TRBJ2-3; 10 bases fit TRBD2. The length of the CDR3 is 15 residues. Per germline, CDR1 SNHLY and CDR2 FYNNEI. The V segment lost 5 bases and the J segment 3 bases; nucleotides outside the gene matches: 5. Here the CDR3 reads CASSQSGGGTDTQYF. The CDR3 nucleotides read TGTGCCAGCAGTCAAAGCGGGGGGGGAACAGATACGCAGTATTTT. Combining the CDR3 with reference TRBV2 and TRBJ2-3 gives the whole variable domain EPEVTQTPSHQVTQMGQEVILRCVPISNHLYFYWYRQILGQKVEFLVSFYNNEISEKSEIFDDQFSVERPDGSNFTLKIRSTKLEDSAMYFCASSQSGGGTDTQYFGPGTRLTVL.

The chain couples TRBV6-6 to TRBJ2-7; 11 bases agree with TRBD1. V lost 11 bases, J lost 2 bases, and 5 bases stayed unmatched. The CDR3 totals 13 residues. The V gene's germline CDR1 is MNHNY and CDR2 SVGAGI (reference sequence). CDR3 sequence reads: CAGGQGDPYEQYF. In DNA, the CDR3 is TGTGCCGGGGGACAGGGGGACCCCTACGAGCAGTACTTC.

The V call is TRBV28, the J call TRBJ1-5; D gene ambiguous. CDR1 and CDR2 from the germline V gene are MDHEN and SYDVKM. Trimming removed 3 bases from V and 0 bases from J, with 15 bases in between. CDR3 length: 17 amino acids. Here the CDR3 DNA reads TGTGCCAGCAGTTTCTGGGCACATCCTGATAGCAATCAGCCCCAGCATTTT. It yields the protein CASSFWAHPDSNQPQHF.

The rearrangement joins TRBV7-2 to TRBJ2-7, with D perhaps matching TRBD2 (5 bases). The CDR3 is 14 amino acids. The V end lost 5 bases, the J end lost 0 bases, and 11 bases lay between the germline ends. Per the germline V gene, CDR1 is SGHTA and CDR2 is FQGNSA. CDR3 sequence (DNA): TGTGCCAGCAGCCAAGGACTGAACTCCTACGAGCAGTACTTC. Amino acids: CASSQGLNSYEQYF.

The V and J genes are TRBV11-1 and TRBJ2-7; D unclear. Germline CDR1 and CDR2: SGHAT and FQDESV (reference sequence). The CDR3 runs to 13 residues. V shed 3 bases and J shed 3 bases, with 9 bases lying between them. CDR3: CASSFSVDYEQYF. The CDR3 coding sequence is TGTGCCAGCAGCTTCTCGGTGGACTACGAGCAGTACTTC.

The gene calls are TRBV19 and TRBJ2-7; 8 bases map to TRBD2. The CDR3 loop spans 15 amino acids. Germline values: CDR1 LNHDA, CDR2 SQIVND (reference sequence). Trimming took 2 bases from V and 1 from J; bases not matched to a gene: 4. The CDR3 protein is CASSILAGISYEQYF. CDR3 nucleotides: TGTGCCAGTAGTATATTAGCGGGAATTTCCTACGAGCAGTACTTC. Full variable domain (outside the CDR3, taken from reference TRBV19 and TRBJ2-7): DGGITQSPKYLFRKEGQNVTLSCEQNLNHDAMYWYRQDPGQGLRLIYYSQIVNDFQKGDIAEGYSVSREKKESFPLTVTSAQKNPTAFYLCASSILAGISYEQYFGPGTRLTVT.

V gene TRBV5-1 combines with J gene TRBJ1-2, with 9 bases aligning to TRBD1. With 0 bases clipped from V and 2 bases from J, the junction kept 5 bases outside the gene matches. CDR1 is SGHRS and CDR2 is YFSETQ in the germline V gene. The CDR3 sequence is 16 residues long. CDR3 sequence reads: CASSLVEGQGNYGYTF. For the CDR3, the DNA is TGCGCCAGCAGCTTGGTTGAGGGACAGGGAAACTATGGCTACACCTTC. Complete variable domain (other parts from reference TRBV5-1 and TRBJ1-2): KAGVTQTPRYLIKTRGQQVTLSCSPISGHRSVSWYQQTPGQGLQFLFEYFSETQRNKGNFPGRFSGRQFSNSRSEMNVSTLELGDSALYLCASSLVEGQGNYGYTFGSGTRLTVV.

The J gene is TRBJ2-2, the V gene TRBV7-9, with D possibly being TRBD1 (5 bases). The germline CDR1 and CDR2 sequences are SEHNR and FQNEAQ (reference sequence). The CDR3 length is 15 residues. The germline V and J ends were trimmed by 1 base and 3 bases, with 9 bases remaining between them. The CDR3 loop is CASSLVQGYTGELFF. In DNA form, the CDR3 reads TGTGCCAGCAGCTTAGTCCAGGGTTACACCGGGGAGCTGTTTTTT.

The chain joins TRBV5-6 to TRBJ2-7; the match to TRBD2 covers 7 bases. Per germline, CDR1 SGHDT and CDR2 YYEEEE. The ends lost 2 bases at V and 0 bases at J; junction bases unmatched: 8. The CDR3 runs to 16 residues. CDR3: CASSFGGGLPSYEQYF. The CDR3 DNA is TGTGCCAGCAGCTTTGGGGGGGGACTACCCTCCTACGAGCAGTACTTC. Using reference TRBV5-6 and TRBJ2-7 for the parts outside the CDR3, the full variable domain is DAGVTQSPTHLIKTRGQQVTLRCSPKSGHDTVSWYQQALGQGPQFIFQYYEEEERQRGNFPDRFSGHQFPNYSSELNVNALLLGDSALYLCASSFGGGLPSYEQYFGPGTRLTVT.

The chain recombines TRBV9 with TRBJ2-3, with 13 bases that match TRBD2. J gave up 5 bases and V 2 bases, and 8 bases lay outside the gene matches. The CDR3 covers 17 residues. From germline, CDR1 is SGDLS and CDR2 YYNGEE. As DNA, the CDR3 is TGTGCCAGCAGCGTCTTTGGACTAGCGGGGGTCGGAGATACGCAGTATTTT. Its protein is CASSVFGLAGVGDTQYF.

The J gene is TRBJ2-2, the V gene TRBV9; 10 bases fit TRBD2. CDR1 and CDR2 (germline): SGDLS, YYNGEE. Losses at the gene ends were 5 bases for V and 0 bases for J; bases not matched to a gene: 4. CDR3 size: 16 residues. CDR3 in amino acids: CASSYSGGTNTGELFF. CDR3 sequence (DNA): TGTGCCAGCAGTTATAGCGGGGGGACGAACACCGGGGAGCTGTTTTTT.

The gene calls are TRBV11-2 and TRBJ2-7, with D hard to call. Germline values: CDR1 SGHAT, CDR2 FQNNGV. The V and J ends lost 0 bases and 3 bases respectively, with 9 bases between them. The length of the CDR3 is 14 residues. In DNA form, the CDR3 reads TGTGCCAGCAGCTTAGACAAGGGCCACTACGAGCAGTACTTC. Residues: CASSLDKGHYEQYF. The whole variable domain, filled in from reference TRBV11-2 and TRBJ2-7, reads EAGVAQSPRYKIIEKRQSVAFWCNPISGHATLYWYQQILGQGPKLLIQFQNNGVVDDSQLPKDRFSAERLKGVDSTLKIQPAKLEDSAVYLCASSLDKGHYEQYFGPGTRLTVT.

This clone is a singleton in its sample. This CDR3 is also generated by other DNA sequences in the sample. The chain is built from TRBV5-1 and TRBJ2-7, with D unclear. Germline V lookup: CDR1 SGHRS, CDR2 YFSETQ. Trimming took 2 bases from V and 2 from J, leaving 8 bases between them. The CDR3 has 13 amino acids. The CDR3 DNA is TGCGCCAGCAGCTTAGAACCTACCTACGAGCAGTACTTC. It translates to CASSLEPTYEQYF.

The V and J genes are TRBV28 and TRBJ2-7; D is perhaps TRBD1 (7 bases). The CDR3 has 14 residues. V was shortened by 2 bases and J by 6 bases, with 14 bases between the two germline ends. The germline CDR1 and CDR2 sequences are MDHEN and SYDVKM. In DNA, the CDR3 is TGTGCCAGCAGTTTAGGAGGGGGCTTCTCCGAGCAGTACTTC. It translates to CASSLGGGFSEQYF. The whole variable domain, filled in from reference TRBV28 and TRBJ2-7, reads DVKVTQSSRYLVKRTGEKVFLECVQDMDHENMFWYRQDPGLGLRLIYFSYDVKMKEKGDIPEGYSVSREKKERFSLILESASTNQTSMYLCASSLGGGFSEQYFGPGTRLTVT.